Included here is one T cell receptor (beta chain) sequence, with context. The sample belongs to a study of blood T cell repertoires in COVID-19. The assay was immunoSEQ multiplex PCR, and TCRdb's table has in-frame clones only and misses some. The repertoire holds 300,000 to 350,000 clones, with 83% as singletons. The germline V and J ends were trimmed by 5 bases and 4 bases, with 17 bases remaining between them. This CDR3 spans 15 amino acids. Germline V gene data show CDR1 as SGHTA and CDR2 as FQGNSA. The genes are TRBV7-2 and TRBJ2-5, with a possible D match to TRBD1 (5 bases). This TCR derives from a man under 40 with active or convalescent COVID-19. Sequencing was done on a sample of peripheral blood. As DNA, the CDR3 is TGTGCCAGCAGCCCGTTACACAGAAGGGGAGAGACCCAGTACTTC. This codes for CASSPLHRRGETQYF.